The 11 T cell receptor beta chains below were found in one sample sequenced in a study of tumor-infiltrating lymphocytes in primary liver carcinoma. Co-extraction yielded RNA and DNA from roughly 20-30 mg of unsorted bulk tissue. A primer in the constant region served to generate TCR beta cDNA from approximately 500 ng of total RNA. Modified slightly, ARM-PCR produced TCR beta libraries over three nested multiplex PCR rounds. Two initial PCR rounds of roughly 10 cycles each paired TRBV1-TRBV30 forward primers with a C-beta reverse primer. TCRdb re-derived calls from the multiplex PCR reads in MiXCR, one entry per CDR3 protein. The table records 95,000 to 150,000 distinct CDR3 sequences, 50% to 70% of them present only once. Sequencing used liver tumor tissue from sampling region 1. The subset: tumor region T1, superior pole. Every receptor here comes from an older woman with primary liver carcinoma and hepatitis B virus infection.

This clonotype was observed a few times. The chain is built from TRBV2 and TRBJ2-5; no clear D. The CDR3 has 12 amino acids. Germline V gene sequence: CDR1 SNHLY, CDR2 FYNNEI. V shed 8 bases and J shed 5 bases, with 12 bases lying between them. CDR3 residues: CASLSSRETQYF. For the CDR3, the DNA is TGTGCCAGCTTAAGCTCGCGGGAGACCCAGTACTTC.

This chain joins TRBV5-1 and TRBJ2-5; no firm D call. From germline, CDR1 is SGHRS and CDR2 YFSETQ. Trimming pared 4 bases from V and 4 bases from J, leaving 11 bases between. CDR3 length: 13 residues. DNA of the CDR3: TGCGCCAGCAGCCCGGCCCCATCAGAGACCCAGTACTTC. Its translation: CASSPAPSETQYF.

This clonotype came up a few times. A read error is possible here, since a much larger clone lies one base away. The chain couples TRBV4-1 to TRBJ2-4; 9 bases agree with TRBD1. CDR1 is MGHRA, CDR2 YSYEKL, per germline. CDR3 length: 15 amino acids. The CDR3, as DNA: TGCACCAGCACCCAACGCCAGGGACAGGGCGCCATTCAGTACTTC. Protein sequence: CTSTQRQGQGAIQYF.

The gene calls are TRBV28 and TRBJ1-5; 7 bases line up with TRBD1. CDR1 and CDR2 from the germline V gene are MDHEN and SYDVKM. Germline trimming cut 10 bases from V and 1 base from J; bases unmatched to any gene: 13. This CDR3 region has 16 residues. The CDR3 DNA follows: TGTGCCATCCCAACCTACAGGGGAGGGAGCAATCAGCCCCAGCATTTT. Protein product: CAIPTYRGGSNQPQHF.

To note about this clonotype: Germline is not matched at one junction end, which may reflect a read error. The rearrangement joins TRBV11-2 to TRBJ2-7, with 10 bases lining up with TRBD1. The CDR3 length is 15 residues. Germline lookup yields CDR1 SGHAT and CDR2 FQNNGV. CDR3 bases: TGTGCCAGGAGCTACTGGACAGGGGGAACCTACGAGCGGTACTTC. It specifies CARSYWTGGTYERYF.

The chain links TRBV11-2 to TRBJ2-3; D is unclear. There are 13 residues in the CDR3. Deletions cut 4 bases from V and 4 bases from J, with 9 bases between. Germline values: CDR1 SGHAT, CDR2 FQNNGV. The CDR3 loop reads CASSSGLSDTQYF. The CDR3 DNA sequence: TGTGCCAGCAGCTCCGGGTTGTCAGATACGCAGTATTTT.

Remarks on this clonotype: A junction boundary mismatches the germline segment, possibly from a read error. This sequence joins TRBV10-2 and TRBJ2-2; the D gene is possibly TRBD1 (6 bases). The CDR3 totals 16 residues. Germline CDR1 WSHSY, CDR2 SAAADI. CDR3 DNA: TGCGCCAGCAGCGAGCACCGGGACATGAACATCGGGGAGCTGTTTTTT. Its protein product is CASSEHRDMNIGELFF.

The chain uses TRBV15 and TRBJ2-3; 9 nucleotides agree with TRBD1. The CDR3 has 14 amino acids. Losses at the gene ends were 4 bases for V and 7 bases for J; bases not matched to a gene: 6. Germline lookup yields CDR1 LNHNV and CDR2 YYDKDF (reference sequence). Here the CDR3 reads CATSNRDREYTQYF. As DNA, the CDR3 is TGTGCCACCAGCAACCGGGACAGGGAGTATACGCAGTATTTT.

Concerning this clonotype: No DNA is shown, since the ends of the CDR3 on it are uncertain; the CDR3 is the one TCRdb lists. CDR3 sequence reads: CASRWGSGSFHELFF. The chain carries TRBV2 and TRBJ2-1; the table's D call of TRBD2 was not tested on the DNA. The CDR3 is 15 amino acids in total, end residues counted. CDR1 SNHLY and CDR2 FYNNEI come from the germline V gene.

As concerns this clonotype: A clone one base away is much larger, so this may be a read error. This CDR3 fails to terminate in the conserved phenylalanine or tryptophan, so it likely reflects a read error. DNA for the CDR3: TGTGCCTGGAGTACAGGGACTTCTGTGAATGAGCAGTTCTAC. Translation: CAWSTGTSVNEQFY. This rearrangement joins TRBV30 to TRBJ2-1; D possibly uses TRBD1 or TRBD2 (6 bases each). The germline V and J ends were trimmed by 2 bases and 7 bases, with 15 bases remaining between them. CDR1 is GTSNPN, CDR2 SVGIG, per germline (reference sequence). The CDR3 spans 14 residues.

The CDR3 DNA is TGTGCCAGCAGCTTAGAGGCGGCCGGGGCGGAGACCCAGTACTTC. It translates to CASSLEAAGAETQYF. The chain carries TRBV11-2 and TRBJ2-5; either TRBD1 or TRBD2 may fit D (5 bases each). CDR1 is SGHAT and CDR2 is FQNNGV in the germline V gene. Trimming removed 0 bases at V and 5 bases at J, with 13 bases between. The CDR3 is made up of 15 amino acids.